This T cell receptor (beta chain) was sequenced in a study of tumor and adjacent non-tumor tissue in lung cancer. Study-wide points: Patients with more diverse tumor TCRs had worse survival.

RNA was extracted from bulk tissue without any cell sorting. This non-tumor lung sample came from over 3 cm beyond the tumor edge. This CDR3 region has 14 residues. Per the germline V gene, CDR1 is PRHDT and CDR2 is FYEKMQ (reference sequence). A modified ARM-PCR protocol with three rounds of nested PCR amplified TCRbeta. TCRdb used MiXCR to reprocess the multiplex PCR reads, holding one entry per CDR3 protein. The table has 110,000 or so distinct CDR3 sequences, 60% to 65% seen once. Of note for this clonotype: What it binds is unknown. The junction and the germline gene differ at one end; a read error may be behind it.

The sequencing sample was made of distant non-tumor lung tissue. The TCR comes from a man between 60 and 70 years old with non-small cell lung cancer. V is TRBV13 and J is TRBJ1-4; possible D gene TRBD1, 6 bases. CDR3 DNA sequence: TGTGCCGGCAGCCTAAGGACAGCTAATGAAAAACTGTTTTTT. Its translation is CAGSLRTANEKLFF.